The T cell receptor beta chain described here comes from a study of blood T cell repertoires in COVID-19. Trimming shortened V by 1 base and J by 6 bases, and 12 bases separated the two germline ends. CDR3 length equals 15 residues. CDR1 is LGHDT, CDR2 YNNKEL, per germline (reference sequence). The protocol was immunoSEQ multiplex PCR, while the TCRdb copy is restricted to in-frame clones and leaves out a portion. The data hold 250,000 to 300,000 clones, with roughly 89% observed a single time. Sequenced sample: peripheral blood. This sequence originates from a woman aged 35 to 49 who had recovered from COVID-19. The rearrangement joins TRBV3-1 (or the pseudogene TRBV3-2) to TRBJ2-2, with D uncertain. The CDR3 loop reads CASSQGVTEAGELFF. CDR3 nucleotides: TGTGCCAGCAGCCAAGGAGTTACCGAAGCCGGGGAGCTGTTTTTT.